These 8 T cell receptor beta chains originate from one sample sequenced in a study of T cells in tuberculosis. The time point is: new active TB diagnosis, blood taken before or within 7 days of starting treatment. The repertoire was sequenced with immunoSEQ multiplex PCR; TCRdb's copy has only in-frame clones and lacks some. This table has tens of thousands of clones, around 88% appearing once. The sample in question was PBMCs, obtained at tuberculosis diagnosis. The receptors shown here come from an adult with tuberculosis.

V and J are TRBV7-2 and TRBJ2-1, with 14 positions matching TRBD2. After removal of 5 bases from V and 3 bases from J, the junction contained 3 bases not matched to a gene. Germline-derived CDR1 and CDR2 are SGHTA and FQGNSA. This CDR3 comprises 16 residues. CDR3 region: CASSLGLAGVYNEQFF. In nucleotides, the CDR3 is TGTGCCAGCAGCCTGGGACTAGCGGGGGTCTACAATGAGCAGTTCTTC.

This chain uses TRBV9 with TRBJ2-5; a weak D match, TRBD2 (6 bases). The germline V gene has CDR1 SGDLS and CDR2 YYNGEE. The CDR3 runs to 16 residues. Trimming shortened V by 0 bases and J by 5 bases, and 17 bases separated the two germline ends. This CDR3 reads CASSVDLGRGGETQYF. The CDR3 DNA follows: TGTGCCAGCAGCGTAGACTTGGGGCGGGGCGGGGAGACCCAGTACTTC.

This clone was seen more than once but under ten times. The rearrangement uses TRBV25-1 and TRBJ2-7; D is perhaps TRBD2 (5 bases). The CDR3 consists of 13 residues. CDR1 is MGHDK and CDR2 is SYGVNS in the germline V gene. The V gene lost 1 base and the J gene lost 7 bases, with 11 bases spanning the gap. In nucleotides, the CDR3 is TGTGCCAGCAGTGAATGGGGAGTGGTGGAGCAGTACTTC. Protein: CASSEWGVVEQYF.

The chain couples TRBV5-1 to TRBJ2-5; TRBD1 might be the D (7 bases). V was cut by 4 bases and J by 4 bases, with 17 bases left in between. CDR3 length: 15 amino acids. Germline CDR1 is SGHRS and CDR2 is YFSETQ. The CDR3 nucleotides read TGCGCCAGCAGCCAGGGAGGTTCAGGGGGAGAGACCCAGTACTTC. Translating it yields CASSQGGSGGETQYF.

This clone has a single count. The chain has TRBV4-1 and TRBJ1-2; tentatively, D is TRBD1 (6 bases). In germline, CDR1 is MGHRA, CDR2 YSYEKL. V was clipped by 4 bases and J by 4 bases, with 19 bases between them. The CDR3 totals 16 residues. CDR3 residues: CASSPRGTALSYGYTF. The DNA for the CDR3 is TGCGCCAGCAGCCCCAGGGGCACAGCACTTTCCTATGGCTACACCTTC.

The V gene is TRBV7-9, the J gene TRBJ2-7; D is possibly TRBD2 (5 bases). V lost 5 bases, J lost 3 bases, and 17 bases lay in between. The germline gives CDR1 SEHNR, CDR2 FQNEAQ (reference sequence). The CDR3 sequence is 15 residues long. The CDR3 here is CASSPAAATYYEQYF. The CDR3 region has the DNA TGTGCCAGCAGCCCAGCAGCGGCAACCTACTACGAGCAGTACTTC.

The V gene is TRBV5-5, the J gene TRBJ1-1; no clear D gene. This CDR3 is built from 14 residues. CDR1 and CDR2 from the germline V gene are SGHKS and YYEKEE (reference sequence). V lost 0 bases, J lost 0 bases, and 6 bases lay in between. CDR3 nucleotides: TGTGCCAGCAGCTTGGGCACTATGAACACTGAAGCTTTCTTT. It codes for CASSLGTMNTEAFF.

The rearrangement joins TRBV19 to TRBJ1-3, with TRBD1 matching over 7 bases. Per the germline V gene, CDR1 is LNHDA and CDR2 is SQIVND (reference sequence). This CDR3 spans 16 amino acids. The junction had 14 bases not matched to a gene; V was cut back by 5 bases and J by 7 bases. CDR3 nucleotides: TGTGCCAGTAGTTCAGGACAGGACATGCTATTGAACACCATATATTTT. Translation gives CASSSGQDMLLNTIYF.